This T cell receptor beta chain was profiled in a study of tumour-infiltrating T cells in Burkitt lymphoma. Study information: This cohort included all epidemiological subtypes of Burkitt lymphoma. Survival, overall and progression-free, tracked with productive clonality. The study, taken as a whole, reports: Several public clonotypes were shared across many Burkitt lymphoma patients.

Assay used: immunoSEQ multiplex PCR; TCRdb lists only in-frame clones, some missing. Seen here are a few hundred clones, less than 50% observed once, and the top ten hold about 5%. A word on this clone: Its antigen remains unknown.

The sample comprised tumor tissue. This receptor was obtained from a human donor with Burkitt lymphoma.

CDR3 nucleotide sequence: TGCAGCGTAGGGACGTCCACCGGGGAGCTGTTTTTT. It codes for CSVGTSTGELFF. The chain links TRBV29-1 to TRBJ2-2; either TRBD1 or TRBD2 may fit D (5 bases each). The CDR3 has 12 residues. Germline V gives CDR1 SQVTM, CDR2 ANQGSEA. Trimming shortened V by 6 bases and J by 4 bases, and 9 bases separated the two germline ends.